This TCR beta chain originates from a study of T cell responses to AZD1222 COVID-19 vaccine (dated by TCRdb to about 2021). Regarding the research as a whole: AZD1222 recipients given second doses at about 4 weeks or at about 12 weeks were pooled, since spike-specific TCR depth and breadth were not found to differ between the two schedules. A total of just over 230 trial participants underwent TCR sequencing, of whom about 200 had received two doses of AZD1222 and about 25 had received two doses of the MenACWY control vaccine. Trial participants were enrolled by age into subgroups of 18-55, 56-69 and 70-plus years, and around 150, 28 and 57 TCR-sequenced participants, respectively, were included in these subgroups.

From V the trimming removes 6 bases and from J it removes 2 bases, while the gene matches leave 16 bases of the junction unaccounted for. Reading the germline V gene gives CDR1 MDHEN and CDR2 SYDVKM. The CDR3, from cysteine to phenylalanine, totals 17 residues. Kept here is only the CDR3 DNA, which spans 51 bases and is read in frame from base 1. Broader findings and caveats from the paper: Epitopes outside the regions mutated in the B.1.351 and B.1.1.7 variants were reportedly recognized by nearly half of the unique spike-specific TCRs. Conclusions about previously exposed vaccinees are limited because only five to seven AZD1222 recipients were SARS-CoV-2 seropositive at baseline. Because no day 14 peak-response samples were available, repertoires were characterized only after the peak T cell response. Participants were mostly white British and included more females than males, and it was suggested by the authors that clonal diversity may have been underestimated. The 56-69-year group was small, and its depth increase did not reach significance, likely because of low power. Spike-specific TCR breadth and depth rose significantly after two AZD1222 doses compared with day 0 and with MenACWY recipients. The whole spike protein was spanned by vaccine-associated CD4 TCRs, and dominant responses were seen in regions 160-218 and 743-854.

As for this clone: No cognate antigen has been identified for it. No base quality values were provided; no much bigger clone lies one nucleotide off.

The CDR3 regions of human TCRbeta chains were analyzed by immunosequencing. Under the source paper's analysis protocol: Repertoire TCRs were checked for matches against a reference library of SARS-CoV-2-specific TCRs that had been generated using the MIRA antigen-specificity platform. Breadth was defined as the fraction of unique TCRs that were SARS-CoV-2-associated. Depth was defined as the fraction of total T cells that were SARS-CoV-2-associated. Using the MIRA data, each spike-specific TCR was mapped to the spike region that the TCR reacts to and placed in a CD4 or CD8 class. Log10-transformed breadth and depth values were compared by one-way ANOVA with Sidak's multiple comparisons tests. This immuneACCESS table, as held by TCRdb, lists in-frame sequences with V and J called but not all clones. Of the missing ones, under half trace to an unresolved V gene in checked studies; the others have no known cause. The V and J calls and the clone size are those of that table, but D and trimming were determined from the DNA. The sample yields around 100,000 clones; more than 70% were counted once. The top ten hold approximately 21% of the sample.

The time point label here, explained by the study, means: baseline before first vaccination. Vaccinee samples came from UK trials COV001 and COV002, including a single-blind randomized controlled phase 2/3 trial of AZD1222 (ChAdOx1 nCoV-19) in healthy adults. For TCRbeta chain sequencing, PBMC samples were collected from trial participants at day 0 and at day 28 after the second dose. This clonotype was sampled from an adult in good health. The sequence links TRBV28 to TRBJ2-7; 7 junctional bases match TRBD1. Material: peripheral blood, obtained on day 0 of AZD1222 vaccination. The DNA sequence reads TGTGCCAGCAGCTCCATCGGGGCCACAGGGGCGACCTACGAGCAGTACTTC. Its amino acids are CASSSIGATGATYEQYF.